Sequencing of this T cell receptor (beta chain) was carried out in a study of TIL therapy for anti-PD-1-resistant metastatic lung cancer. Looking at the study overall: Tumors had a median PD-L1 proportion score of 6%. Tumors carried a median about 1.5 non-synonymous mutations per megabase.

Germline lookup yields CDR1 SGDLS and CDR2 YYNGEE. Trimming removed 3 bases at V and 9 bases at J, with 15 bases between. This CDR3 contains 14 residues. The libraries were made with immunoSEQ v3. Only in-frame clones appear in the TCRdb table, and some are missing; sequencing was by immunoSEQ multiplex PCR. The sample carries 50,000 to 60,000 clones, more than 80% recorded once. The sample's time point: pre-treatment sample, taken before nivolumab and TIL therapy. The receptor's source is a person aged 25-79 years with non-small cell lung cancer. J is TRBJ2-2 and V is TRBV9, with a weak D call TRBD2 (5 bases). Here the sequenced sample was blood, taken at baseline. DNA of the CDR3: TGTGCCAGCAGCGGAGAGGGTGATAGGTGGGAGCTGTTTTTT. Translation gives CASSGEGDRWELFF.